Following are 30 T cell receptor beta chains from one sample sequenced in a study of blood T cells in healthy people across ages. A second 7 to 11 cycle PCR used barcoded and J-beta primers. In TCRdb, the 5' RACE reads were re-called with MiXCR into one record per CDR3 protein. The repertoire consists of some 1,800,000 distinct CDR3 sequences, with 35% to 50% occurring once and the leading ten covering about 23%. The sequencing input was blood. All receptors derive from a human donor in good health.

The chain uses TRBV3-1 and TRBJ2-1, with 9 bases identical to TRBD1. This CDR3 region has 15 residues. J gave up 3 bases and V 5 bases, and 5 bases lay outside the gene matches. The germline V gene has CDR1 LGHDT and CDR2 YNNKEL (reference sequence). CDR3 nucleotide sequence: TGTGCCAGCAGCTGGGACAGGGCCGTCTACAATGAGCAGTTCTTC. It yields the protein CASSWDRAVYNEQFF.

This clonotype was counted at least ten times. The chain's CDR3 is CSVEQGGETQYF. CDR3 sequence (DNA): TGCAGCGTTGAACAGGGAGGAGAGACCCAGTACTTC. This rearrangement joins TRBV29-1 to TRBJ2-5; D might be TRBD2 (6 bases). The length of the CDR3 is 12 residues. Per the germline V gene, CDR1 is SQVTM and CDR2 is ANQGSEA. The ends were cut back, 2 bases at V and 4 bases at J, with 8 bases in the middle.

This clonotype appeared a few times. The CDR3 DNA follows: TGCAGTGCCCTTCTAGCGGGGGGCTCCTACAATGAGCAGTTCTTC. This codes for CSALLAGGSYNEQFF. The chain couples TRBV20-1 to TRBJ2-1; 11 bases are shared with TRBD2. CDR3 length: 15 amino acids. The germline CDR1 and CDR2 sequences are DFQATT and SNEGSKA (reference sequence). Germline trimming cut 6 bases from V and 0 bases from J; bases unmatched to any gene: 4.

CDR3 region: CASSPMVSGGANEQFF. The CDR3 region has the DNA TGTGCCAGCAGCCCCATGGTAAGCGGGGGGGCCAATGAGCAGTTCTTC. The genes are TRBV3-1 and TRBJ2-1; TRBD2 aligns across 10 bases. The J segment lost 6 bases and the V segment lost 4 bases, leaving 9 bases of the junction unmatched. Germline V gene sequence: CDR1 LGHDT, CDR2 YNNKEL (reference sequence). This CDR3 is 16 amino acids long.

In regard to this clonotype: The germline gene is not matched at one end of the junction; a read error may be the cause. The chain combines TRBV6-6 with TRBJ2-1; D perhaps matches TRBD1 (6 bases). CDR3 length equals 15 residues. CDR1 MNHNY and CDR2 SVGAGI come from the germline V gene (reference sequence). CDR3 DNA: TGTGCCAGCAGTTCGGACAGCCATACCTACAATGGGCAGTTCTTC. Its protein is CASSSDSHTYNGQFF.

The V gene is TRBV20-1, the J gene TRBJ2-4; D perhaps matches TRBD1 (5 bases). With the DNA end fitting TRBJ2-7 better, the J assignment may be wrong. Per germline, CDR1 DFQATT and CDR2 SNEGSKA (reference sequence). CDR3 length: 15 amino acids. The CDR3 sequence: CSASGAMVGTYEQYF. The DNA of the CDR3 is TGCAGTGCTAGTGGGGCCATGGTGGGGACCTACGAGCAGTACTTC.

This clonotype was observed a handful of times. V is TRBV5-5 and J is TRBJ1-6, with unresolved D. This CDR3 comprises 14 residues. Germline V gives CDR1 SGHKS, CDR2 YYEKEE (reference sequence). Trimming removed 5 bases at V and 7 bases at J, with 13 bases between. CDR3 coding DNA: TGTGCCAGCAGTTTTATGGACCGAAATTCACCCCTCCACTTT. It specifies CASSFMDRNSPLHF.

This clonotype was counted a few times. The chain has TRBV7-2 and TRBJ2-1, with D perhaps matching TRBD1 or TRBD2 (5 bases each). The V end was cut by 1 base, the J end by 3 bases, with 13 bases between. CDR3 length equals 16 residues. Looked up from germline, CDR1 is SGHTA and CDR2 is FQGNSA. CDR3 residues: CASSLGRFGGYNEQFF. The CDR3 nucleotides are TGTGCCAGCAGCTTAGGGCGGTTTGGGGGCTACAATGAGCAGTTCTTC.

V and J are TRBV3-1 and TRBJ1-6; the match to TRBD1 covers 11 bases. CDR3 size: 14 residues. The V gene's germline CDR1 is LGHDT and CDR2 YNNKEL (reference sequence). V gave up 5 bases and J gave up 9 bases; unmatched junction bases: 3. The CDR3 coding sequence is TGTGCCAGCAGCTGGGGACAGGGGGGTTCACCCCTCCACTTT. Encoded protein: CASSWGQGGSPLHF. The complete variable domain, with remaining parts taken from reference TRBV3-1 and TRBJ1-6, reads DTAVSQTPKYLVTQMGNDKSIKCEQNLGHDTMYWYKQDSKKFLKIMFSYNNKELIINETVPNRFSPKSPDKAHLNLHINSLELGDSAVYFCASSWGQGGSPLHFGNGTRLTVT.

The chain is built from TRBV4-1 and TRBJ1-4; TRBD1 is a possible D gene (6 bases). The CDR3 is 16 amino acids. Trimming removed 1 base at V and 7 bases at J, with 16 bases between. CDR1 is MGHRA and CDR2 is YSYEKL in the germline V gene. This CDR3 reads CASSQGRGAAAEKLFF. The CDR3 DNA reads as TGCGCCAGCAGCCAAGGAAGGGGGGCGGCGGCTGAAAAACTGTTTTTT.

The chain is built from TRBV6-6 and TRBJ2-5, with 8 bases identical to TRBD2. The CDR3 length is 15 residues. Germline CDR1 reads MNHNY; CDR2 reads SVGAGI (reference sequence). V lost 2 bases and J lost 5; bases outside the gene matches: 7. The CDR3 region has the DNA TGTGCCAGCAGTTACAGAGCGGGGGCGGTGGAGACCCAGTACTTC. Protein sequence: CASSYRAGAVETQYF.

CDR3 nucleotides: TGCAGTGCTAGAGAAGGACTAGCGGGGGTCAATGAGCAGTTCTTC. Translating gives CSAREGLAGVNEQFF. The gene calls are TRBV20-1 and TRBJ2-1; 13 nucleotides match TRBD2. Germline V lookup: CDR1 DFQATT, CDR2 SNEGSKA (reference sequence). The CDR3 extends over 15 amino acids. V shed 0 bases and J 6 bases; nucleotides not matched to a gene: 2.

This clonotype was detected only a few times. The rearrangement uses TRBV12-3 or TRBV12-4 and TRBJ1-2, with D unclear. CDR3 length equals 13 residues. Trimming pared 5 bases from V and 4 bases from J, leaving 11 bases between. The CDR3 protein is CASSPRRFYGYTF. The CDR3 nucleotides are TGTGCCAGCAGTCCCCGACGGTTCTATGGCTACACCTTC.

About this clonotype itself: At one of its ends the junction is not consistent with the germline gene, which may arise from a read error. The chain carries TRBV4-2 and TRBJ2-7, with D tentatively TRBD2 (5 bases). The better agreement between TRBJ2-5 and the DNA end casts doubt on the J call. The CDR3 covers 13 residues. Germline assignment: CDR1 LGHNA and CDR2 YNFKEQ. Here the CDR3 reads CASSLETAGTQYF. CDR3 sequence (DNA): TGTGCTAGCAGCTTAGAGACCGCGGGGACCCAGTACTTC.

The V call is TRBV7-3, the J call TRBJ2-1; tentatively, D is TRBD2 (6 bases). V was trimmed by 0 bases and J by 5 bases, leaving 26 bases between them. The CDR3 contains 20 residues. Germline V gene sequence: CDR1 SGHTA, CDR2 FQGTGA. The CDR3 reads CASSLTLAAGGSEGNNEQFF. As DNA, the CDR3 is TGTGCCAGCAGCTTAACGTTGGCAGCTGGAGGGAGCGAGGGGAACAATGAGCAGTTCTTC.

This chain uses TRBV5-1 with TRBJ2-1; 11 bases fit TRBD2. J was trimmed by 3 bases and V by 0 bases; bases with no gene match: 11. There are 19 residues in the CDR3. CDR1 is SGHRS and CDR2 is YFSETQ in the germline V gene. The CDR3 here is CASSLELAGDKQNYNEQFF. CDR3 in DNA: TGCGCCAGCAGCTTGGAACTAGCGGGGGACAAACAAAACTACAATGAGCAGTTCTTC.

The V call is TRBV6-5, the J call TRBJ2-5; D uncertain. This CDR3 contains 13 residues. Trimming took 4 bases from V and 5 from J, leaving 11 bases between them. Germline V gene data show CDR1 as MNHEY and CDR2 as SVGAGI. DNA of the CDR3: TGTGCCAGCAGTTTTCATGTGGCTGAGACCCAGTACTTC. This codes for CASSFHVAETQYF.

The chain links TRBV20-1 to TRBJ1-5; 7 positions match TRBD1. The V gene end was trimmed by 7 bases and the J gene end by 5 bases; junction bases not matched to a gene: 11. The CDR3 covers 14 residues. The germline gives CDR1 DFQATT, CDR2 SNEGSKA (reference sequence). This CDR3 is CSGQGPDPDQPQHF. The CDR3 DNA sequence: TGCAGTGGACAGGGACCTGACCCAGATCAGCCCCAGCATTTT.

This chain links TRBV15 with TRBJ1-2; 8 bases line up with TRBD1. This CDR3 is built from 17 residues. Germline CDR1 is LNHNV and CDR2 is YYDKDF (reference sequence). J was trimmed by 8 bases and V by 3 bases; bases with no gene match: 17. Written as DNA, the CDR3 is TGTGCCACCAGCAGTGGACAGGGTCGTCTCTTAGCTTCGGGCTACACCTTC. It encodes CATSSGQGRLLASGYTF.

The V call is TRBV20-1, the J call TRBJ2-7; the match to TRBD1 covers 8 bases. TRBJ2-5 matches the DNA end more closely, so the J call is doubtful. The CDR3 loop spans 13 amino acids. Per the germline V gene, CDR1 is DFQATT and CDR2 is SNEGSKA (reference sequence). The CDR3 DNA sequence: TGCAGTGCCGTCAGGGGGCGCATTCAGACCCAGTACTTC. This translates into CSAVRGRIQTQYF.

This clonotype was detected ten times or more. The chain uses TRBV7-7 and TRBJ2-5; TRBD1 is a possible D gene (5 bases). Germline CDR1 is SSHAT and CDR2 is FNYEAQ (reference sequence). With 6 bases removed from V and 7 bases from J, the gap between germline ends came to 9 bases. This CDR3 comprises 11 residues. CDR3 loop: CASSRGGTQYF. The CDR3 nucleotides read TGTGCCAGCAGTAGGGGCGGGACCCAGTACTTC.

The chain couples TRBV3-1 to TRBJ1-1, with a possible D match to TRBD1 (6 bases). CDR1 is LGHDT and CDR2 is YNNKEL in the germline V gene (reference sequence). CDR3 length: 14 residues. The germline V and J ends were trimmed by 4 bases and 4 bases, with 13 bases remaining between them. The DNA of the CDR3 is TGTGCCAGCAGCCCATTGAGGGGGGTCACTGAAGCTTTCTTT. It translates to CASSPLRGVTEAFF.

Only a few counts were recorded for this clonotype. This chain links TRBV4-3 with TRBJ1-2; D remains unclear. This CDR3 comprises 15 residues. Trimming left V 0 bases short and J 8 bases short, with 16 bases between. The germline V gene has CDR1 LGHNA and CDR2 YSLEER. DNA for the CDR3: TGCGCCAGCAGCCAAGAAGAATTGGTAGGGTTGGGCTACACCTTC. Protein: CASSQEELVGLGYTF.

As regards this clonotype: One end of the junction does not line up with germline, which may come from a read error. The chain links TRBV24-1 to TRBJ2-5, with TRBD2 matching over 8 bases. This CDR3 has 14 amino acids. Germline CDR1 KGHDR, CDR2 SFDVKD. The CDR3 spells CAASDAGGAETQYF. CDR3 nucleotides: TGTGCCGCCAGTGATGCCGGGGGGGCAGAGACCCAGTACTTC.

This clonotype was seen only a few times. This rearrangement joins TRBV20-1 to TRBJ2-7; D not resolved. The CDR3 has 13 residues. The ends were cut back, 0 bases at V and 2 bases at J, with 8 bases in the middle. Germline V gene sequence: CDR1 DFQATT, CDR2 SNEGSKA (reference sequence). The CDR3 loop is CSARDPLTYEQYF. CDR3 nucleotide sequence: TGCAGTGCTAGAGATCCCCTTACCTACGAGCAGTACTTC.

The rearrangement uses TRBV27 and TRBJ2-7; D may match TRBD1 or TRBD2 (5 bases each). CDR3 size: 15 residues. CDR1 MNHEY and CDR2 SMNVEV come from the germline V gene (reference sequence). V dropped 2 bases and J dropped 3 bases, with 14 bases sitting between them. The CDR3 DNA follows: TGTGCCAGCAGTTTAAGGTTTCGGGGCCTCTACGAGCAGTACTTC. This encodes CASSLRFRGLYEQYF.

The J gene is TRBJ1-5, the V gene TRBV20-1; maybe TRBD1 (6 bases). V lost 6 bases, J lost 0 bases, and 21 bases lay in between. CDR1 is DFQATT and CDR2 is SNEGSKA in the germline V gene (reference sequence). The CDR3 has 17 residues. The CDR3 nucleotides are TGCAGTGCGGAGAAGCGGACAGAAGGACTTAGCAATCAGCCCCAGCATTTT. Translating gives CSAEKRTEGLSNQPQHF.

The table lists this clonotype with a few counts. The rearrangement uses TRBV6-2 or TRBV6-3 and TRBJ2-1; TRBD1 aligns across 7 bases. The trim removed 7 bases at V and 15 bases at J, leaving 15 bases unmatched. Germline V gene data show CDR1 as MNHEY and CDR2 as SVGEGT. The CDR3 is 13 amino acids. The CDR3 nucleotides read TGTGCCAGCACTCCGAGGGTTCCGGGACAGCGGTTCTTC. Translating gives CASTPRVPGQRFF.

The chain joins TRBV7-2 to TRBJ1-6; weak D call: TRBD1 (5 bases). Deletions cut 1 base from V and 5 bases from J, with 9 bases between. From germline, CDR1 is SGHTA and CDR2 FQGNSA. This CDR3 comprises 15 residues. The chain's CDR3 is CASSLEGRDNSPLHF. The CDR3 region has the DNA TGTGCCAGCAGCTTAGAGGGCAGGGATAATTCACCCCTCCACTTT.

This clonotype was counted a few times. The chain couples TRBV25-1 to TRBJ1-1, with a possible D match to TRBD1 (5 bases). V was pared by 2 bases and J by 3 bases, with 10 bases between. Germline values: CDR1 MGHDK, CDR2 SYGVNS. The length of the CDR3 is 14 residues. CDR3 sequence: CASSEVGGDTEAFF. The CDR3 nucleotides are TGTGCCAGCAGTGAAGTTGGGGGGGACACTGAAGCTTTCTTT.